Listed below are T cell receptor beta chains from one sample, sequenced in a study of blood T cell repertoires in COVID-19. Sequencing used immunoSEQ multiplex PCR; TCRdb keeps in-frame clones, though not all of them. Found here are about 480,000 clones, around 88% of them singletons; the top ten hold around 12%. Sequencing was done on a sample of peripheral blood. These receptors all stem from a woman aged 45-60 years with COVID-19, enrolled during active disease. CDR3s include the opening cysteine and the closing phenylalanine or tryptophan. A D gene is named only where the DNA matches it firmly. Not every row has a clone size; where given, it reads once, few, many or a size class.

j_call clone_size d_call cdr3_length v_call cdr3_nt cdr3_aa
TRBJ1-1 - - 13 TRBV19 TGTGCCAGTAGTCAGGACAGAACTACTGAAGCTTTCTTT CASSQDRTTEAFF
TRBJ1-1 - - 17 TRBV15 TGTGCCACCTCCCTCGGGCGGCAGGGTCCCCTAAACACTGAAGCTTTCTTT CATSLGRQGPLNTEAFF
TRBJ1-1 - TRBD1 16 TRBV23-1 TGCGCCAGCACACCTGGGACAGGGGGGCCGGACACTGAAGCTTTCTTT CASTPGTGGPDTEAFF
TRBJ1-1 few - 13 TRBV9 TGTGCCAGCAGCGTAGACCCAGGCACTGAAGCTTTCTTT CASSVDPGTEAFF
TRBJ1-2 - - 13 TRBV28 TGTGCCAGCCTTACCGCAACAGGGTTCGGCTACACCTTC CASLTATGFGYTF
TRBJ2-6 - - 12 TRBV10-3 TGTGCCATAGGGGAGGTGGCCAACGTCCTGACTTTC CAIGEVANVLTF
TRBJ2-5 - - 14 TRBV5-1 TGCGCCAGCAGCTACAGGGACGGACAAGAGACCCAGTACTTC CASSYRDGQETQYF
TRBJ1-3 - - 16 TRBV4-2 TGTGCCAGCAGCCAAGAGGACAGCACTGCTGGAAACACCATATATTTT CASSQEDSTAGNTIYF
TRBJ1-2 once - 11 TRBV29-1 TGCAGCCTAAGGGCCGGGGGTGGCTACACCTTC CSLRAGGGYTF
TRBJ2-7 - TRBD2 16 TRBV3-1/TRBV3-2 TGTGCCAGCAGCCCGGGGAAGAGCGGGGGGGCCGAAGAGCAGTACTTC CASSPGKSGGAEEQYF
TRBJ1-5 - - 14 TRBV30 TGTGCCTGGAGTAAGGGGCGCAAGGATCAGCCCCAGCATTTT CAWSKGRKDQPQHF
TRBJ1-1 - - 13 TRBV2 TGTGCCGGGGTACAGGGCCGATCCACTGAAGCTTTCTTT CAGVQGRSTEAFF
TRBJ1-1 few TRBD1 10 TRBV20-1 TGCAGTGCTGGGACAGCTAGAGCTTTCTTT CSAGTARAFF
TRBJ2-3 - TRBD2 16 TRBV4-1 TGCGCCAGCAGCCAATTAGCGGGGGGGCGGACAGATACGCAGTATTTT CASSQLAGGRTDTQYF
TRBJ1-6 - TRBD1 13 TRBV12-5 TGTGCTAGTGGTTTGACAGGGGTCCAACCCCTCCACTTT CASGLTGVQPLHF
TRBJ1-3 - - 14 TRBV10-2 TGCGCCAGCACCCCCACAGGGCTTGGAAACACCATATATTTT CASTPTGLGNTIYF
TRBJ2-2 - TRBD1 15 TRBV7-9 TGTGCCAGCAGGAGAGACAGGGGGCGCGCCGGGGAGCTGTTTTTT CASRRDRGRAGELFF
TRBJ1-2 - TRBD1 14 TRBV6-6 TGTGCCAGCAATCACCCGGGACAGGCTAATGGCTACACCTTC CASNHPGQANGYTF
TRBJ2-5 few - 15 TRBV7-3 TGTGCCAGCAGCTTATATGGGCTCTTAGGAGAGACCCAGTACTTC CASSLYGLLGETQYF
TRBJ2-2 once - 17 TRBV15 TGTGCCACCAGCAGTCGGAGGGAATTAGCTAAAACCGGGGAGCTGTTTTTT CATSSRRELAKTGELFF
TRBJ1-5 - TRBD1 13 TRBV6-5 TGTGCCAGTACGACAGGGCTCAATCAGCCCCAGCATTTT CASTTGLNQPQHF
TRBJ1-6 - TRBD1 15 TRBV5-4 TGTGCCAGCAGCTCCCTGACAGGGCGGGATTCACCCCTCCACTTT CASSSLTGRDSPLHF